Described below is a single T cell receptor beta chain sequence and its context. The sample is drawn from a study of control samples from healthy donors and cancer patients. Trimming took off 4 bases at V and 6 bases at J, with 11 bases between the two ends. The CDR3 is 13 residues long. Germline CDR1 and CDR2: SGHRS and YFSETQ. Assay used: immunoSEQ multiplex PCR; TCRdb lists only in-frame clones, some missing. The sample includes about 130,000 clones, just under 95% of them seen just once. This receptor was taken from a man in his sixties with colorectal cancer. What was sequenced was PBMCs. The chain carries TRBV5-1 and TRBJ2-1, with D possibly being TRBD1 (6 bases). For the CDR3, the DNA is TGCGCCAGCAGCCCCGGGACATTCAATGAGCAGTTCTTC. Translation: CASSPGTFNEQFF.